This T cell receptor (beta chain) was sequenced in a study of blood T cells in healthy people across ages. The second PCR ran roughly 6 to 11 cycles with a sample-barcoded 5' primer and J-beta primers. In TCRdb, the 5' RACE reads were re-called with MiXCR into one record per CDR3 protein. This table holds approximately 1.5 million distinct CDR3 sequences, approximately 43% found once. On this clonotype itself: Its antigen is unidentified.

General study results and limits: Possibly confounding the expanded clonotype changes was the fact that donor CMV status was unknown.

This CDR3 contains 20 residues. Germline-derived CDR1 and CDR2 are SQVTM and ANQGSEA. Germline trimming cut 4 bases from V and 4 bases from J; bases unmatched to any gene: 25. Sequencing used blood. This sequence joins TRBV29-1 and TRBJ2-5; 9 bases map to TRBD2. The sequence was collected from a woman aged 18-30 years in good health. The CDR3 region is CSVAGMVAGEVTGFAETQYF. For the CDR3, the DNA is TGCAGCGTTGCGGGTATGGTAGCGGGAGAAGTTACAGGATTTGCAGAGACCCAGTACTTC.